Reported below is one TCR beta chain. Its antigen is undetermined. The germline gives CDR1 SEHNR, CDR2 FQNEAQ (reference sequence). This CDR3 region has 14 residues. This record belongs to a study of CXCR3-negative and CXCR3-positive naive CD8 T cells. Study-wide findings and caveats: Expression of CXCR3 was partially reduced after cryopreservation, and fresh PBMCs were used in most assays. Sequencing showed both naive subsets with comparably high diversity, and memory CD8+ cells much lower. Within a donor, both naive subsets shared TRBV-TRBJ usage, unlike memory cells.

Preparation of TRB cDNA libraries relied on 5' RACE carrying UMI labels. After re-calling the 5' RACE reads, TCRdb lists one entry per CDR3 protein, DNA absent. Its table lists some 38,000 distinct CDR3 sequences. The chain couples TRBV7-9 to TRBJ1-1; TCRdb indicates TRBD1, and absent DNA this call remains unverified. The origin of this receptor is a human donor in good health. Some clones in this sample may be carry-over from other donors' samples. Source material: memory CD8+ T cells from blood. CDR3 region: CASSRIGQGAEAFF.